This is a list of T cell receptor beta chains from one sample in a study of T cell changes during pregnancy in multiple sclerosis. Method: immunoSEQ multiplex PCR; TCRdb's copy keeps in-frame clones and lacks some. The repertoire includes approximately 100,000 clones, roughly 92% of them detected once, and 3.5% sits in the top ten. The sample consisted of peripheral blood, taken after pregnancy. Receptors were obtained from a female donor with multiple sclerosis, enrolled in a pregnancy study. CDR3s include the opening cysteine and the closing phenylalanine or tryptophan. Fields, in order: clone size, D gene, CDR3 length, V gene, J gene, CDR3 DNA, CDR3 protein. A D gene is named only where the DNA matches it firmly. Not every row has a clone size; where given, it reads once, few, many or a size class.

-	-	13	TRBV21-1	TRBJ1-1	TGTGCCAGCAGCAAGGACAGGATAACTGAAGCTTTCTTT	CASSKDRITEAFF
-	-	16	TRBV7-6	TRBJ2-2	TGTGCCAGCAGCCCCCGATACAAAGGGGAAATGGGGGAGCTGTTTTTT	CASSPRYKGEMGELFF
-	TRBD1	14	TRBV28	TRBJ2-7	TGTGCCAGCAGGAAGGACAGGGAAGTCTACGAGCAGTACTTC	CASRKDREVYEQYF
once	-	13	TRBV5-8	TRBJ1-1	TGTGCCAGCAGCTTGAGGGGGTCCACTGAAGCTTTCTTT	CASSLRGSTEAFF
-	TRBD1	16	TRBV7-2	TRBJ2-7	TGTGCCAGCAGCTCCTGGACAGGGCCGAGCTCCTACGAGCAGTACTTC	CASSSWTGPSSYEQYF
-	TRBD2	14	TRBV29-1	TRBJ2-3	TGCAGCGTTGAAGTCAGCGGGGGCACAGATACGCAGTATTTT	CSVEVSGGTDTQYF
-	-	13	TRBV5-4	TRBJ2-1	TGTGCCAGCAGCCTCGGACTGTTGAATGAGCAGTTCTTC	CASSLGLLNEQFF
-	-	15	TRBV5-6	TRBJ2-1	TGTGCCAGCAGCTTGGAGGCGACAGGTAACGATGAGCAGTTCTTC	CASSLEATGNDEQFF
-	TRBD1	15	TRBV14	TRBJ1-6	TGTGCCAGCAGCCCTTCGACAGGGAAGAATTCACCCCTCCACTTT	CASSPSTGKNSPLHF
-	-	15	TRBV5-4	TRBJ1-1	TGTGCCAGCAGCTCCTACAGGGACCTAAACACTGAAGCTTTCTTT	CASSSYRDLNTEAFF
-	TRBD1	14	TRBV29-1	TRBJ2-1	TGCAGCCCGAAGAGGGCGACAGGGAATGATGAGCAGTTCTTC	CSPKRATGNDEQFF
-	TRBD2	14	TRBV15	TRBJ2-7	TGTGCCACGGCGTTTGACTGGGGGGGGTACGAGCAGTACTTC	CATAFDWGGYEQYF
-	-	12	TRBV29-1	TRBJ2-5	TGCAGCGGGCGACTAGGAGGAGAGACCCAGTACTTC	CSGRLGGETQYF
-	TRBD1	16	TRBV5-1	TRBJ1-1	TGCGCCAGCAGCTTGGAACAGGGGGATCGGTACACTGAAGCTTTCTTT	CASSLEQGDRYTEAFF
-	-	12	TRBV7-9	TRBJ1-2	TGTGCCAGCGGCAGGGCTTTACATGGCTACACCTTC	CASGRALHGYTF
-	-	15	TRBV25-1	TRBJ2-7	TGTGCCAGCAGGAAGTCCGGGACAAGCCCCTACGAGCAGTACTTC	CASRKSGTSPYEQYF
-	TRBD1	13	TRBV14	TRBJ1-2	TGTGCCAGCAGGGGACAGGGGCCCTATGGCTACACCTTC	CASRGQGPYGYTF
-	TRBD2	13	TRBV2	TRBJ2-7	TGTGCCAGCGCCGGGGGGGCATCCTACGAGCAGTACTTC	CASAGGASYEQYF
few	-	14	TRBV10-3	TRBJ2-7	TGTGCCATCAGATTTCGCCAGGGGAACTACGAGCAGTACTTC	CAIRFRQGNYEQYF
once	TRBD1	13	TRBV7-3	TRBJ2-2	TGTGCCAGCAGCTCCGGACAGGCCGGGGAGCTGTTTTTT	CASSSGQAGELFF
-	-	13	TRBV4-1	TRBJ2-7	TGCGCCAGCAGCCAAGAGACAGTTTACGAGCAGTACTTC	CASSQETVYEQYF
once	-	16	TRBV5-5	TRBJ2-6	TGTGCCAGCAGCTTGGCCGGCCGGGGGGGGGCCAACGTCCTGACTTTC	CASSLAGRGGANVLTF
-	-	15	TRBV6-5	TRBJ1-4	TGTGCCAGCAGTTACTCGACAACCACTAATGAAAAACTGTTTTTT	CASSYSTTTNEKLFF
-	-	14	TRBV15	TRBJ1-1	TGTGCCACCAGCAGAGGGACAGCGAACACTGAAGCTTTCTTT	CATSRGTANTEAFF
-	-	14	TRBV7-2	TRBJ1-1	TGTGCCAGCAGCCCCCAGGGAAGGAGAACTGAAGCTTTCTTT	CASSPQGRRTEAFF
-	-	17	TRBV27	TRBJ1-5	TGTGCCAGCAGTTCCCCGACGACCCACAGGGCCAATCAGCCCCAGCATTTT	CASSSPTTHRANQPQHF
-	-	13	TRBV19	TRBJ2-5	TGTGCCAGTAGTATAAACCGGGTAGAGACCCAGTACTTC	CASSINRVETQYF
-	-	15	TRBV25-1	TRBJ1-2	TGTGCCAGCAGTGAGGTTGGGCAGAATAACTATGGCTACACCTTC	CASSEVGQNNYGYTF
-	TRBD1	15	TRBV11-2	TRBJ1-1	TGTGCCAGCAGCCAATCGGACAGGAGCGACACTGAAGCTTTCTTT	CASSQSDRSDTEAFF
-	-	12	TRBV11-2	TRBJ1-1	TGTGCCAGCAGCCCGTACCGGGGTGAAGCTTTCTTT	CASSPYRGEAFF
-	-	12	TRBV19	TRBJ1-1	TGTGCCACCCAGGGAGGCAGGCCTGAAGCTTTCTTT	CATQGGRPEAFF
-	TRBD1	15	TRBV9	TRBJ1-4	TGTGCCAGCAGCGTAGAGGCAGGGGGCGGTGAAAAACTGTTTTTT	CASSVEAGGGEKLFF
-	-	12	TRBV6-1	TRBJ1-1	TGTGCCAGCTTAAATTCCGGAGGAGAAGCTTTCTTT	CASLNSGGEAFF
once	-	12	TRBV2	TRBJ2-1	TGTGCCAGCACCCGGAGCTCCGTAGAGCAGTTCTTC	CASTRSSVEQFF
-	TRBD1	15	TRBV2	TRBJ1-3	TGTGCCAGCAGCGGGGACAGGGTCTCTGGAAACACCATATATTTT	CASSGDRVSGNTIYF
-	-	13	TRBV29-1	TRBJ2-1	TGCAGCGTTGATGTACAGGCGTACAATGAGCAGTTCTTC	CSVDVQAYNEQFF
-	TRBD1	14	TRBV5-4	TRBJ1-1	TGTGCCAGCAGCCGAGGACAGGAGAACACTGAAGCTTTCTTT	CASSRGQENTEAFF
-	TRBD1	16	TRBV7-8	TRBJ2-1	TGTGCCAGCAGCTTAGGCGGGACAGGGGCCCGTAGTGAGCAGTTCTTC	CASSLGGTGARSEQFF
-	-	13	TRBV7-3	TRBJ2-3	TGTGCCAGCAGCGTTACAGGCACAGATACGCAGTATTTT	CASSVTGTDTQYF
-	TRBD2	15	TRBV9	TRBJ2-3	TGTGCCAGCAGCGGTAGCGGGGGGGCCGTTGATACGCAGTATTTT	CASSGSGGAVDTQYF
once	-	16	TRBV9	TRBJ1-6	TGTGCCAGCAGCCCTGGACAAAGCTCCTATAATTCACCCCTCCACTTT	CASSPGQSSYNSPLHF
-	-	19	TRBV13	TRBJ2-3	TGTGCCAGCAGCATAGCGGACAGGTTAGCAATCATAAACACAGATACGCAGTATTTT	CASSIADRLAIINTDTQYF
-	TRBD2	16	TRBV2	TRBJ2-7	TGTGCCAGCAGTGAAAGGCGGACTAGCGGGGGCTACGAGCAGTACTTC	CASSERRTSGGYEQYF
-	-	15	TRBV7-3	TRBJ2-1	TGTGCCAGCAGCGGTCGGCAGGCTAATTACAATGAGCAGTTCTTC	CASSGRQANYNEQFF
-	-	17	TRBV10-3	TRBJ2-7	TGTGCCATCAGAAGCGAGCGACAGACCAAGGACTCCTACGAGCAGTACTTC	CAIRSERQTKDSYEQYF
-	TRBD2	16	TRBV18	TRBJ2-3	TGTGCCAGCTCACCAGGACTAGCGGGGGGGCCAGATACGCAGTATTTT	CASSPGLAGGPDTQYF
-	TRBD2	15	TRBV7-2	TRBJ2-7	TGTGCCAGCAGCTACCTAGCGGGGGGGCCTTACGAGCAGTACTTC	CASSYLAGGPYEQYF
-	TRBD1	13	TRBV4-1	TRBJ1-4	TGCGCCAGCAGCCAAGGACAGGGGGAAAAACTGTTTTTT	CASSQGQGEKLFF
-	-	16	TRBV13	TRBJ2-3	TGTGCCAGCAGCACTGGAGGGGCAGGCAGCACAGATACGCAGTATTTT	CASSTGGAGSTDTQYF
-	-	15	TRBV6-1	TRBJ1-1	TGTGCCAGCAGTGTTGGAGGGAACATGAACACTGAAGCTTTCTTT	CASSVGGNMNTEAFF
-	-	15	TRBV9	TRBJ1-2	TGTGCCAGCAGCGAGGGGTCAGGACCTAACTATGGCTACACCTTC	CASSEGSGPNYGYTF
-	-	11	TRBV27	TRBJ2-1	TGTGCCAGCACTAGCTTCAATGAGCAGTTCTTC	CASTSFNEQFF
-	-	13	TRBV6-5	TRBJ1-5	TGTGCCAGCAGTACGGACAGATATCAGCCCCAGCATTTT	CASSTDRYQPQHF
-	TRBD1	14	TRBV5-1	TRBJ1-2	TGCGCCAGCAGCTTGGGGGGACAGTTCTATGGCTACACCTTC	CASSLGGQFYGYTF
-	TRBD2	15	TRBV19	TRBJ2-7	TGTGCCAGTAAGCCAAGACCTAGCGGGGGTTACGAGCAGTACTTC	CASKPRPSGGYEQYF
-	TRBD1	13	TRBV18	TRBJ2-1	TGTGCCAGTTTTAGGACAGGGCGCAATGAGCAGTTCTTC	CASFRTGRNEQFF
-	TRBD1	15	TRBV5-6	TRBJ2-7	TGTGCCAGCAGCCCGGACAGGGGAAGACCCTACGAGCAGTACTTC	CASSPDRGRPYEQYF
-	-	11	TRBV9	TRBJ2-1	TGTGCCAGCAGCGCCGACAATGAGCAGTTCTTC	CASSADNEQFF
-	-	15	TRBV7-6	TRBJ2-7	TGTGCCAGCAGCGACAGCGGGCAGGGCTCCTACGAGCAGTACTTC	CASSDSGQGSYEQYF